The clone carrying this TCR beta chain was counted only a few times. Its target is unknown. The data belong to a study of beta chain features in type 1 diabetes. Study context: All samples combined gave about 100 million sorted cells for examination. Study results and limitations: TCRB repertoires of naive, central memory and Treg cells appeared more similar among patients than among healthy donors. Among all four CD4+ subsets, Type 1 diabetes patients had TCRB CDR3s that were moderately but significantly shorter.

CD4+ cells of the naive, central memory, regulatory and stem cell-like memory types were sorted via CD45RO/CCR7/CD25/CD127/CD95/CD27. CDR3 size: 16 residues. Germline V gives CDR1 SGHVS, CDR2 FQNEAQ. Trimming left V 1 base short and J 2 bases short, with 15 bases between. Reverse transcription of all isolated RNA meant that expressed TCRB transcripts were sequenced. Repertoires were generated with immunoSEQ multiplex PCR, while TCRdb's copy carries only in-frame clones and drops some. The sample shows 330,000 or so clones, over 9.5% of them seen only once. The chain employs TRBV7-8 and TRBJ2-7, with D perhaps matching TRBD2 (6 bases). This TCR derives from a woman under 30 with type 1 diabetes. Sequenced: naive CD4+ T cells from blood. CDR3 in DNA: TGTGCCAGCAGCTTAGTAGGGCTAGCGACACCCTACGAGCAGTACTTC. Translated, it gives CASSLVGLATPYEQYF.